The present T cell receptor (beta chain) was sequenced within a study of Ad26.COV2.S vaccination and SARS-CoV-2 variants. Sequenced by immunoSEQ multiplex PCR; TCRdb stores in-frame clones only, minus some. The sample holds a few hundred thousand clones, about nine tenths seen once. Noted treatment: some 20 received Ad26.COV2.S at low or high dose, single or two shots; about five received placebo; per-sample allocation not given. Day 63 following the first vaccine or placebo injection was when the samples were taken. V was shortened by 6 bases and J by 0 bases, with 18 bases between the two germline ends. This CDR3 comprises 15 residues. Germline V gives CDR1 SQVTM, CDR2 ANQGSEA.

The clonotype comes from a person between 18 and 60 years old who received the Ad26.COV2.S COVID-19 vaccine or a placebo. The chain is built from TRBV29-1 and TRBJ2-7, with D possibly matching TRBD1 (6 bases). The sample in question was peripheral blood, obtained in a trial of Ad26.COV2.S vaccine versus placebo. This CDR3 is CSVLTGFPPSYEQYF. Here the CDR3 DNA reads TGCAGCGTCCTTACAGGGTTTCCCCCCTCCTACGAGCAGTACTTC.